The TCR beta chain described here comes from a study of blood T cell repertoires in COVID-19. The protocol was immunoSEQ multiplex PCR, while the TCRdb copy is restricted to in-frame clones and leaves out a portion. The sample lists 70,000 to 90,000 clones, around 74% occurring once. This CDR3 comprises 15 residues. Per germline, CDR1 SNHLY and CDR2 FYNNEI. Trimming shortened V by 0 bases and J by 4 bases, and 10 bases separated the two germline ends. Sequencing input: peripheral blood. The chain links TRBV2 to TRBJ1-3; weak D call: TRBD1 (6 bases). The source is a human donor with acute or convalescent COVID-19. The donor label of this sample is uncertain. CDR3 bases: TGTGCCAGCAGTGAAGCAGCAGGGGTCGGAAACACCATATATTTT. This sequence encodes CASSEAAGVGNTIYF.